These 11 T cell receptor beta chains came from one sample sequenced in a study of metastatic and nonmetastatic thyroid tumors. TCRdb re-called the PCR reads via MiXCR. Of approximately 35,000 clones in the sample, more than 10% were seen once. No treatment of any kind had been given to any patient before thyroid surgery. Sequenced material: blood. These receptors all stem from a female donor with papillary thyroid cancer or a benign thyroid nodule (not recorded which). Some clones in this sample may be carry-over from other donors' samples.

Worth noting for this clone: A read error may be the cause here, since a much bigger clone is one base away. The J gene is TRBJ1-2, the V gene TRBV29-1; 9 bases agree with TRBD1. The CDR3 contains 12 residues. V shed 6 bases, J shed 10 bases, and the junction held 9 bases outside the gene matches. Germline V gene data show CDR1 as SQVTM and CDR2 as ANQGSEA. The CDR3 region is CSVGQGRDVYTF. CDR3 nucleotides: TGCAGCGTCGGACAGGGGAGGGATGTCTACACCTTC.

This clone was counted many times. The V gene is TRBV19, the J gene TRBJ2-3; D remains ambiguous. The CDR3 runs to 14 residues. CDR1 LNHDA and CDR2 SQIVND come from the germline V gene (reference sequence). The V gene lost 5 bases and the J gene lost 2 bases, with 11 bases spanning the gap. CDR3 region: CASSRGRYTDTQYF. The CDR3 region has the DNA TGTGCCAGTAGTCGAGGCAGATACACAGATACGCAGTATTTT.

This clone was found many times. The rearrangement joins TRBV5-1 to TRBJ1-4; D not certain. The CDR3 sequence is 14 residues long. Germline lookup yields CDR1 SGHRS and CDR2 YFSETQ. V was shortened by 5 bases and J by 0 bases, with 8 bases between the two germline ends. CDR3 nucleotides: TGCGCCAGCAGGATGAGGGCAACTAATGAAAAACTGTTTTTT. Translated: CASRMRATNEKLFF.

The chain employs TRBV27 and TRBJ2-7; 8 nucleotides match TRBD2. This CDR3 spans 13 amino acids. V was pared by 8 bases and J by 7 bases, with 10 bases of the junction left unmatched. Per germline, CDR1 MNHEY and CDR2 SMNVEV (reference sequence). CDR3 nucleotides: TGTGCCAGCTACACGGCACGGGAGGGGGAGCAGTACTTC. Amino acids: CASYTAREGEQYF.

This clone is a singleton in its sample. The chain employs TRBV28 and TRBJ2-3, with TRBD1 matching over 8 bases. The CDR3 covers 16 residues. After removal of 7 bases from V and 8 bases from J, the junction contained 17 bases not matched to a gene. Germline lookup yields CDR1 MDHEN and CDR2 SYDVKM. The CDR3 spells CASTPGGGTGFSTQYF. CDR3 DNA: TGTGCCAGCACACCTGGAGGAGGGACAGGCTTTAGTACGCAGTATTTT.

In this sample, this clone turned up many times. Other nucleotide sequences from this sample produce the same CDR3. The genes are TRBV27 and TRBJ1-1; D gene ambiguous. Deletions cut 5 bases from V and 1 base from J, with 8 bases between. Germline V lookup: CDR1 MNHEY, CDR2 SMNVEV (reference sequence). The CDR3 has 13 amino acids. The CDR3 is CASSLFRNTEAFF. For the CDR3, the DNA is TGTGCCAGCAGTCTTTTCAGGAACACTGAAGCTTTCTTT.

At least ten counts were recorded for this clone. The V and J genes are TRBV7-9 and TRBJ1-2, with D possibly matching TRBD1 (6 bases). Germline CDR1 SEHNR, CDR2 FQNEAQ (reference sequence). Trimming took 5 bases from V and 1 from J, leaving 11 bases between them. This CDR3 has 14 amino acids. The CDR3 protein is CASSITGINYGYTF. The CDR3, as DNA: TGTGCCAGCAGCATAACAGGGATTAACTATGGCTACACCTTC.

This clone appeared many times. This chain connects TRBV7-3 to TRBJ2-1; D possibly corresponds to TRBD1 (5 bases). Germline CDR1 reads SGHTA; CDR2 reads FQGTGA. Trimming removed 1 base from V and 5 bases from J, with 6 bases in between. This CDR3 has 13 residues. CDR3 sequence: CASSLRQHNEQFF. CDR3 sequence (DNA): TGTGCCAGCAGCTTAAGACAGCACAATGAGCAGTTCTTC.

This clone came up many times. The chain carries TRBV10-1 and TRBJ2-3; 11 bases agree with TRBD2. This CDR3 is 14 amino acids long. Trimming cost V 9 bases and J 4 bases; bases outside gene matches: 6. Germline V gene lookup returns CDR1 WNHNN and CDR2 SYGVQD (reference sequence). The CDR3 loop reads CASCSGRGADTQYF. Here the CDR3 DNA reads TGCGCCAGTTGTAGCGGGAGGGGGGCAGATACGCAGTATTTT.

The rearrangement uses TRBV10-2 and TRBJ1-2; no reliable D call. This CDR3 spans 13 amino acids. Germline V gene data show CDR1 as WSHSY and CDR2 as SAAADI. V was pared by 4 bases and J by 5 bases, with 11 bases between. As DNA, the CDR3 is TGCGCCAGCAGTGGTGGGGTACAGTATGGCTACACCTTC. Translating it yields CASSGGVQYGYTF.

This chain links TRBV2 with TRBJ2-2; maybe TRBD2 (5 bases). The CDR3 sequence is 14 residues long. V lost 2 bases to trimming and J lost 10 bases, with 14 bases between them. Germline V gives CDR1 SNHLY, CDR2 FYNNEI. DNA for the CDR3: TGTGCCAGCAGTGAACTAGCTGGAGCCCTGGAGCTGTTTTTT. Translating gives CASSELAGALELFF.